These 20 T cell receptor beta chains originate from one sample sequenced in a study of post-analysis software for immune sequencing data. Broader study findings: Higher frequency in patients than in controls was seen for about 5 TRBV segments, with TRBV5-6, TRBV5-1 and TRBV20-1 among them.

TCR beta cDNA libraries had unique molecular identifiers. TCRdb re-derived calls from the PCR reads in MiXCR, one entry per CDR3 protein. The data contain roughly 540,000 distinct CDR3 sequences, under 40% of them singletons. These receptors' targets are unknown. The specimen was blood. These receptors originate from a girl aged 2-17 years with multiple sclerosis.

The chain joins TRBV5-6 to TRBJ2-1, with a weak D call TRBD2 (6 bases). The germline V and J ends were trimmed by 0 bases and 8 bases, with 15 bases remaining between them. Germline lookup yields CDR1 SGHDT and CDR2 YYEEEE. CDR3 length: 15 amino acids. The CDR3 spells CASSLDPRGHDEQFF. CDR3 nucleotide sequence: TGTGCCAGCAGCTTGGACCCGCGGGGCCACGATGAGCAGTTCTTC.

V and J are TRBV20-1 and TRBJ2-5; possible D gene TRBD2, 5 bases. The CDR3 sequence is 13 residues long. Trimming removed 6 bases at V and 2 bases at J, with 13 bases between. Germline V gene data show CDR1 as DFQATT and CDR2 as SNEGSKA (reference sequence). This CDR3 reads CSARAEIQETQYF. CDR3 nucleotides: TGCAGTGCCCGAGCGGAGATTCAAGAGACCCAGTACTTC.

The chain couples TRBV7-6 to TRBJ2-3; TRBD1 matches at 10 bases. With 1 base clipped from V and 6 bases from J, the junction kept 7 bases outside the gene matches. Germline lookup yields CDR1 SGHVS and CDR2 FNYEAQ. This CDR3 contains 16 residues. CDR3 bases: TGTGCCAGCAGCTTAGGGGCCGGGACAGGGGACGATACGCAGTATTTT. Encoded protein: CASSLGAGTGDDTQYF.

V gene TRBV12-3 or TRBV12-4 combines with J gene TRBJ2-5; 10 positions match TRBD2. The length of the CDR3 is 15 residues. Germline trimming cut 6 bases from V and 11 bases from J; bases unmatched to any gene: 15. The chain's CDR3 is CASSYSGGLEGEQYF. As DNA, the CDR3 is TGTGCCAGCAGCTATAGCGGGGGGCTTGAAGGGGAGCAGTACTTC.

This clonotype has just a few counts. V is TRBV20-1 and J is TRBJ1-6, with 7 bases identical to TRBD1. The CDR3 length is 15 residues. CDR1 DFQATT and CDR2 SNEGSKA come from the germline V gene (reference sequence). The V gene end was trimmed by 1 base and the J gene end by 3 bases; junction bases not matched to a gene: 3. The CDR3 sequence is CSARGDSVYNSPLHF. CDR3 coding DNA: TGCAGTGCTAGAGGGGACAGCGTCTATAATTCACCCCTCCACTTT.

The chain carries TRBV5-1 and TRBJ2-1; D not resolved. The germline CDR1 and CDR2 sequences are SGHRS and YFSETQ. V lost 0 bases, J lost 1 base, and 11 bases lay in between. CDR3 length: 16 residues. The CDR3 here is CASSLVPGGSYNEQFF. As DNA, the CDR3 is TGCGCCAGCAGCTTGGTTCCGGGTGGGTCCTACAATGAGCAGTTCTTC. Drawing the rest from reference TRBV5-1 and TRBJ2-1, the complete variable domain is KAGVTQTPRYLIKTRGQQVTLSCSPISGHRSVSWYQQTPGQGLQFLFEYFSETQRNKGNFPGRFSGRQFSNSRSEMNVSTLELGDSALYLCASSLVPGGSYNEQFFGPGTRLTVL.

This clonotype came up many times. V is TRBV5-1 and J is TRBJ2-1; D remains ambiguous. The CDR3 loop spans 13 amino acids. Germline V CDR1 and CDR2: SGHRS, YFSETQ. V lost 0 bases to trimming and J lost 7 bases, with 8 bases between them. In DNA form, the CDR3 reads TGCGCCAGCAGCTTGGCCCGATGGAATGAGCAGTTCTTC. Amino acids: CASSLARWNEQFF.

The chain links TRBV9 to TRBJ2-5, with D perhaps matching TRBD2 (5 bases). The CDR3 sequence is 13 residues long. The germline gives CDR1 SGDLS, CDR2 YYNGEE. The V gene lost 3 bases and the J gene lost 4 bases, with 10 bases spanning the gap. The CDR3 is CASSGLAPETQYF. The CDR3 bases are TGTGCCAGCAGCGGCCTAGCTCCAGAGACCCAGTACTTC.

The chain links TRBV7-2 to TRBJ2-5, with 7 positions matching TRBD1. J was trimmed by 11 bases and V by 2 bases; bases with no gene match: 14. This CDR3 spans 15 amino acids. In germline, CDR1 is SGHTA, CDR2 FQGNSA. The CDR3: CASSLRSGTEYGQYF. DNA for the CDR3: TGTGCCAGCAGCTTACGGTCCGGGACAGAGTACGGGCAGTACTTC.

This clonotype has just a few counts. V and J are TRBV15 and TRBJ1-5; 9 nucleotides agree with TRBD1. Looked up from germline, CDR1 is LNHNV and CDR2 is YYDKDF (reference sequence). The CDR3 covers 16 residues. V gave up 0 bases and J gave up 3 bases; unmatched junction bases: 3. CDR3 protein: CATSREGQGLNQPQHF. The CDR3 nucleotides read TGTGCCACCAGCAGAGAGGGACAGGGCCTCAATCAGCCCCAGCATTTT.

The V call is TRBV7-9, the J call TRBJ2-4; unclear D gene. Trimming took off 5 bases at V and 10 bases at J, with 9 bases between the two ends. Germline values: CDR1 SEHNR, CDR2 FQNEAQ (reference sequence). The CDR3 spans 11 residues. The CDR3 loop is CASSLDVIQYF. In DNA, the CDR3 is TGTGCCAGCAGCCTAGACGTTATTCAGTACTTC.

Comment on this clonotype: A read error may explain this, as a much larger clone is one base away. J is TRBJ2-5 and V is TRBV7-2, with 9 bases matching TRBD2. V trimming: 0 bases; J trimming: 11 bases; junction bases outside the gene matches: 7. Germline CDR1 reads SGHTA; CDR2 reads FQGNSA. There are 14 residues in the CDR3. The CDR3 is CASSLAGLADEQYF. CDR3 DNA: TGTGCCAGCAGCTTAGCGGGACTAGCCGATGAGCAGTACTTC. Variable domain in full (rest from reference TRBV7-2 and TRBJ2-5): GAGVSQSPSNKVTEKGKDVELRCDPISGHTALYWYRQSLGQGLEFLIYFQGNSAPDKSGLPSDRFSAERTGGSVSTLTIQRTQQEDSAVYLCASSLAGLADEQYFGPGTRLLVL.

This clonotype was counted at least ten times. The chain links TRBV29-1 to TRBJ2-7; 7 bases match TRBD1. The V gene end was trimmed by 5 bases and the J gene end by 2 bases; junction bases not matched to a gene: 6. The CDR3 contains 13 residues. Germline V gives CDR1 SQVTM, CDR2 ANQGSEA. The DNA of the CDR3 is TGCAGCGTTAATGGGGGACAGACCTACGAGCAGTACTTC. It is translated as CSVNGGQTYEQYF.

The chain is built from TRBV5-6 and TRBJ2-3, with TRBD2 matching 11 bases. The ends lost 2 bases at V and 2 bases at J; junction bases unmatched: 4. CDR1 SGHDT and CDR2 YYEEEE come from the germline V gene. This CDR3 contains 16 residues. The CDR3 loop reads CASSFRLAGNTDTQYF. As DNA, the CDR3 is TGTGCCAGCAGCTTCCGACTAGCGGGGAACACAGATACGCAGTATTTT.

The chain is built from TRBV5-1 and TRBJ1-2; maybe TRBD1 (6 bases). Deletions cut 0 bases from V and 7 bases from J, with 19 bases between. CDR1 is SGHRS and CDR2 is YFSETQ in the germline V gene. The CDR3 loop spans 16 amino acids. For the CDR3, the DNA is TGCGCCAGCAGCTTGGCCGGGAGACAGGCTCATTCTGGCTACACCTTC. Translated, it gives CASSLAGRQAHSGYTF.

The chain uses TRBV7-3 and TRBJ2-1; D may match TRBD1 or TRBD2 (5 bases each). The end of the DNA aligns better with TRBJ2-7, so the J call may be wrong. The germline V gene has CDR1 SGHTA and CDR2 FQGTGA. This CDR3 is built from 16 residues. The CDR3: CASSLTLTGDYNEQYF. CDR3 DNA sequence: TGTGCCAGCAGCTTAACGTTAACAGGAGACTACAATGAGCAGTACTTC.

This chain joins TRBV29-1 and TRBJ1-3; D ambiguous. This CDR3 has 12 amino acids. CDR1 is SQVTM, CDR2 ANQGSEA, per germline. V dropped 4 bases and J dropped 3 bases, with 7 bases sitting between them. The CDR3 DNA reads TGCAGCGTTGCGGGGAGTGGAAACACCATATATTTT. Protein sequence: CSVAGSGNTIYF.

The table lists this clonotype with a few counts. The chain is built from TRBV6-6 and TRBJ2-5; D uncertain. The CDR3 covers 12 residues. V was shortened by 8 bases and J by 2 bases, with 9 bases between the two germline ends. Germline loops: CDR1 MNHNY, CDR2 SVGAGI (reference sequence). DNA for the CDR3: TGTGCCAGCGGTTCCCTTCAAGAGACCCAGTACTTC. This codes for CASGSLQETQYF.

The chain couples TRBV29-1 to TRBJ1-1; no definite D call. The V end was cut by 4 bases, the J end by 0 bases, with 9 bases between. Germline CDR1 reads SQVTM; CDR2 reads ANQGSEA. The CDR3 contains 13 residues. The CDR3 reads CSVGDNMNTEAFF. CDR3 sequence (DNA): TGCAGCGTTGGAGACAACATGAACACTGAAGCTTTCTTT.

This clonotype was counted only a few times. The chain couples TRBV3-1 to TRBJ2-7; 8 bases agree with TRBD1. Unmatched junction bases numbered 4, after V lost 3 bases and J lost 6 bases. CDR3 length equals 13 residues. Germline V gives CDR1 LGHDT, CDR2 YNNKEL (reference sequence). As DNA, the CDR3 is TGTGCCAGCAGCCACTCTGACAGGGGCGAGCAGTACTTC. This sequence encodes CASSHSDRGEQYF.